The next 31 T cell receptor beta chains were all read from a single sample in a study of blood T cell repertoires in COVID-19 (TCRdb year 2020). Library generation was performed with the immunoSEQ multiplex PCR assay. The immuneACCESS repertoire file appears here via TCRdb, limited to in-frame rearrangements. These files lack a portion of the clones; in checked studies, under half of the deficit traces to unresolved V genes, and the cause of the others is not known. The sample table lists about 280,000 clones, 85% of them with a count of one. 2% to 3% of the sample comes from the top ten. The sequencing input was PBMCs or T cells enriched from blood (not recorded which). All receptors derive from a woman in her 50s who had recovered from COVID-19.

Notes on this clone: The identical CDR3 is also encoded by other nucleotide sequences in the sample. The chain joins TRBV5-1 to TRBJ2-7; the D gene is possibly TRBD2 (6 bases). The CDR3 spans 12 residues. Trimming removed 4 bases from V and 3 bases from J, with 8 bases in between. Per the germline V gene, CDR1 is SGHRS and CDR2 is YFSETQ. The CDR3: CASSPGGYEQYF. The CDR3 DNA sequence: TGCGCCAGCAGCCCCGGGGGCTACGAGCAGTACTTC.

The chain has TRBV6-2 or TRBV6-3 and TRBJ2-1; D is perhaps TRBD1 (6 bases). V was clipped by 0 bases and J by 7 bases, with 16 bases between them. CDR1 is MNHEY and CDR2 is SVGEGT in the germline V gene. This CDR3 contains 16 residues. The CDR3 region has the DNA TGTGCCAGCAGTTACTCAGGGGGTGGTGTTAGGAATGAGCAGTTCTTC. Its translation: CASSYSGGGVRNEQFF.

This clone was seen more than once but under ten times. The chain recombines TRBV2 with TRBJ1-1; maybe TRBD1 (6 bases). The CDR3 consists of 15 residues. Deletions cut 5 bases from V and 11 bases from J, with 24 bases between. CDR1 is SNHLY, CDR2 FYNNEI, per germline. In DNA form, the CDR3 reads TGTGCCAGCAGTCATGGGGGGGGGCAGGTCATCTTGGCTTTCTTT. Translating gives CASSHGGGQVILAFF.

The gene calls are TRBV5-4 and TRBJ1-1; D is unresolved. This CDR3 contains 14 residues. Trimming pared 5 bases from V and 0 bases from J, leaving 11 bases between. CDR1 is SGHNT and CDR2 is YYREEE in the germline V gene (reference sequence). In DNA, the CDR3 is TGTGCCAGCAGGGGGAGGACGGTGAACACTGAAGCTTTCTTT. Residues: CASRGRTVNTEAFF.

The chain combines TRBV30 with TRBJ2-1; D remains ambiguous. The V end lost 1 base, the J end lost 4 bases, and 11 bases lay between the germline ends. Germline CDR1 is GTSNPN and CDR2 is SVGIG (reference sequence). CDR3 size: 14 residues. CDR3 sequence (DNA): TGTGCCTGGAGTGGTGACACCGGATACAATGAGCAGTTCTTC. It encodes CAWSGDTGYNEQFF.

This chain joins TRBV6-5 and TRBJ2-7; D is perhaps TRBD1 (5 bases). Germline values: CDR1 MNHEY, CDR2 SVGAGI. The CDR3 sequence is 12 residues long. V dropped 6 bases and J dropped 3 bases, with 9 bases sitting between them. CDR3 amino acids: CASSSGNYEQYF. CDR3 in DNA: TGTGCCAGCAGCTCAGGGAACTACGAGCAGTACTTC.

This chain joins TRBV9 and TRBJ2-1; a possible D gene is TRBD2 (5 bases). The CDR3 is made up of 15 amino acids. Germline V gene lookup returns CDR1 SGDLS and CDR2 YYNGEE. Trimming cost V 6 bases and J 7 bases, with 20 bases left between them. CDR3 region: CASTPRGLPWNEQFF. The CDR3 DNA follows: TGTGCCAGCACCCCACGGGGTCTACCCTGGAATGAGCAGTTCTTC.

This chain links TRBV6-5 with TRBJ1-1, with 8 bases aligning to TRBD1. The V and J ends lost 2 bases and 1 base, in that order; junction bases with no gene match: 3. This CDR3 has 15 residues. Germline CDR1 and CDR2: MNHEY and SVGAGI. CDR3 DNA: TGTGCCAGCAGTTACCCCGGGACAGGGAACACTGAAGCTTTCTTT. This codes for CASSYPGTGNTEAFF.

V gene TRBV2 combines with J gene TRBJ2-3; maybe TRBD1 (6 bases). The CDR3 is 13 residues long. The germline CDR1 and CDR2 sequences are SNHLY and FYNNEI. The V end lost 6 bases, the J end lost 1 base, and 8 bases lay between the germline ends. This CDR3 reads CASRDRRTDTQYF. The CDR3 coding sequence is TGTGCCAGCAGGGACAGACGCACAGATACGCAGTATTTT.

V and J are TRBV18 and TRBJ1-1, with D unclear. The CDR3 has 16 amino acids. Trimming removed 3 bases at V and 3 bases at J, with 17 bases between. Germline lookup yields CDR1 KGHSH and CDR2 LQKENI. The CDR3 protein is CASSPSEAWRDTEAFF. The CDR3 coding sequence is TGTGCCAGCTCACCTTCCGAGGCGTGGCGGGACACTGAAGCTTTCTTT.

This chain connects TRBV6-5 to TRBJ1-4; possibly TRBD1 for D (6 bases). There are 15 residues in the CDR3. V gave up 6 bases and J gave up 8 bases, with 19 bases separating them. CDR1 MNHEY and CDR2 SVGAGI come from the germline V gene. CDR3 bases: TGTGCCAGCAGCCCGCGGGAGGGGGTGAGGGAAAAACTGTTTTTT. Amino acids: CASSPREGVREKLFF.

The gene calls are TRBV7-2 and TRBJ2-1; D not certain. V shed 4 bases and J shed 8 bases, with 6 bases lying between them. Germline lookup yields CDR1 SGHTA and CDR2 FQGNSA. The CDR3 is 11 amino acids. The CDR3 DNA is TGTGCCAGCAGCTACTTAGATGAGCAGTTCTTC. It is translated as CASSYLDEQFF.

The chain is built from TRBV6-4 and TRBJ1-6, with 12 nucleotides matching TRBD1. Germline loops: CDR1 MRHNA, CDR2 SNTAGT. This CDR3 is 15 amino acids long. Trimming took 3 bases from V and 10 from J; bases not matched to a gene: 4. The CDR3 loop is CASSEKGTGGSPLHF. The DNA for the CDR3 is TGTGCCAGCAGTGAAAAGGGGACAGGGGGCTCACCCCTCCACTTT.

The table lists this clone with many counts. J is TRBJ2-2 and V is TRBV11-2; weak D call: TRBD1 (5 bases). Germline V gene data show CDR1 as SGHAT and CDR2 as FQNNGV. V lost 3 bases to trimming and J lost 3 bases, with 23 bases between them. The CDR3 totals 19 residues. This CDR3 reads CASSLILRFQGRYTGELFF. The CDR3 DNA is TGTGCCAGCAGCTTGATACTGAGGTTTCAGGGTCGGTACACCGGGGAGCTGTTTTTT. Drawing the rest from reference TRBV11-2 and TRBJ2-2, the complete variable domain is EAGVAQSPRYKIIEKRQSVAFWCNPISGHATLYWYQQILGQGPKLLIQFQNNGVVDDSQLPKDRFSAERLKGVDSTLKIQPAKLEDSAVYLCASSLILRFQGRYTGELFFGEGSRLTVL.

The gene calls are TRBV28 and TRBJ2-7; D possibly corresponds to TRBD2 (5 bases). V lost 10 bases and J 6 bases, leaving 16 bases between the germline ends. CDR3 size: 12 residues. Germline V gene sequence: CDR1 MDHEN, CDR2 SYDVKM. This CDR3 reads CAKGGLTPEQYF. As DNA, the CDR3 is TGTGCCAAAGGTGGACTTACGCCCGAGCAGTACTTC.

Points on this clone: This CDR3 is also generated by other DNA sequences in the sample. The rearrangement joins TRBV2 to TRBJ1-5, with D possibly matching TRBD1 (6 bases). The CDR3 consists of 14 residues. The ends were cut back, 3 bases at V and 4 bases at J, with 10 bases in the middle. Germline values: CDR1 SNHLY, CDR2 FYNNEI. Written as DNA, the CDR3 is TGTGCCAGCAGTGATAGGGGGAGTAATCAGCCCCAGCATTTT. It codes for CASSDRGSNQPQHF.

The rearrangement joins TRBV18 to TRBJ1-2; TRBD1 matches 8 bases. The CDR3 consists of 14 residues. The junction had 3 bases not matched to a gene; V was cut back by 4 bases and J by 2 bases. Germline CDR1 is KGHSH and CDR2 is LQKENI. CDR3 region: CASSRRTGNYGYTF. As DNA, the CDR3 is TGTGCCAGCTCACGACGGACAGGGAACTATGGCTACACCTTC.

The chain combines TRBV4-1 with TRBJ1-2; no definite D call. Germline CDR1 reads MGHRA; CDR2 reads YSYEKL. This CDR3 has 15 amino acids. The V end lost 1 base, the J end lost 6 bases, and 15 bases lay between the germline ends. The CDR3 loop is CASSQVPKKLNGYTF. For the CDR3, the DNA is TGCGCCAGCAGCCAAGTACCTAAGAAGCTTAATGGCTACACCTTC.

This clone was recorded once. The chain recombines TRBV7-2 with TRBJ2-3; D unclear. This CDR3 is 15 amino acids long. Trimming pared 1 base from V and 1 base from J, leaving 9 bases between. Germline loops: CDR1 SGHTA, CDR2 FQGNSA. This chain's CDR3 is CASSLVPSGTDTQYF. The CDR3 DNA reads as TGTGCCAGCAGCTTAGTACCCAGCGGCACAGATACGCAGTATTTT. Filled out from reference TRBV7-2 and TRBJ2-3, the complete variable domain reads GAGVSQSPSNKVTEKGKDVELRCDPISGHTALYWYRQSLGQGLEFLIYFQGNSAPDKSGLPSDRFSAERTGGSVSTLTIQRTQQEDSAVYLCASSLVPSGTDTQYFGPGTRLTVL.

This sequence joins TRBV6-6 and TRBJ1-5; possibly TRBD1 for D (5 bases). The CDR3 has 15 amino acids. V shed 7 bases and J shed 4 bases, with 17 bases lying between them. The V gene's germline CDR1 is MNHNY and CDR2 SVGAGI (reference sequence). The CDR3 spells CASTSGQQRNQPQHF. The DNA for the CDR3 is TGTGCCAGCACTTCAGGGCAGCAGAGAAATCAGCCCCAGCATTTT.

This chain connects TRBV5-4 to TRBJ1-6; D might be TRBD1 (6 bases). The V end was cut by 3 bases, the J end by 9 bases, with 16 bases between. Per the germline V gene, CDR1 is SGHNT and CDR2 is YYREEE (reference sequence). The length of the CDR3 is 15 residues. This chain's CDR3 is CASSSPTGSASPLHF. The CDR3 region has the DNA TGTGCCAGCAGCTCCCCTACAGGGAGTGCTTCACCCCTCCACTTT. Combining the CDR3 with reference TRBV5-4 and TRBJ1-6 gives the whole variable domain ETGVTQSPTHLIKTRGQQVTLRCSSQSGHNTVSWYQQALGQGPQFIFQYYREEENGRGNFPPRFSGLQFPNYSSELNVNALELDDSALYLCASSSPTGSASPLHFGNGTRLTVT.

This chain links TRBV28 with TRBJ2-2; a weak D match, TRBD1 (7 bases). Trimming stripped 11 bases from V and 3 bases from J, with 13 bases between. The length of the CDR3 is 13 residues. Germline lookup yields CDR1 MDHEN and CDR2 SYDVKM. The CDR3 sequence is CAGARGDTGELFF. The CDR3 DNA follows: TGTGCCGGCGCCAGGGGGGACACCGGGGAGCTGTTTTTT.

J is TRBJ2-5 and V is TRBV5-1, with a possible D match to TRBD1 (6 bases). CDR1 is SGHRS, CDR2 YFSETQ, per germline. The CDR3 is 15 residues long. Trimming cost V 0 bases and J 5 bases, with 14 bases left between them. CDR3 in amino acids: CASSLGQGKGETQYF. The CDR3, as DNA: TGCGCCAGCAGCTTGGGGCAGGGGAAAGGTGAGACCCAGTACTTC.

This clone was recorded a few times. V and J are TRBV5-1 and TRBJ1-3; maybe TRBD1 (5 bases). The V end lost 3 bases, the J end lost 0 bases, and 19 bases lay between the germline ends. CDR3 size: 18 residues. CDR1 is SGHRS, CDR2 YFSETQ, per germline. The CDR3 protein is CASSSSPAQELSGNTIYF. CDR3 in DNA: TGCGCCAGCAGCTCATCTCCGGCACAGGAGCTCTCTGGAAACACCATATATTTT. The full variable domain, in which reference TRBV5-1 and TRBJ1-3 provide the parts outside the CDR3, is KAGVTQTPRYLIKTRGQQVTLSCSPISGHRSVSWYQQTPGQGLQFLFEYFSETQRNKGNFPGRFSGRQFSNSRSEMNVSTLELGDSALYLCASSSSPAQELSGNTIYFGEGSWLTVV.

This clone was seen just once. The chain has TRBV5-6 and TRBJ2-5; D may be TRBD2 (5 bases). The germline gives CDR1 SGHDT, CDR2 YYEEEE. V lost 5 bases and J lost 1, with 12 bases in between. The CDR3 loop spans 14 amino acids. This CDR3 is CASSSGFSQETQYF. The CDR3 nucleotides are TGTGCCAGCAGTTCGGGATTTTCCCAAGAGACCCAGTACTTC. Using reference TRBV5-6 and TRBJ2-5 for the parts outside the CDR3, the full variable domain is DAGVTQSPTHLIKTRGQQVTLRCSPKSGHDTVSWYQQALGQGPQFIFQYYEEEERQRGNFPDRFSGHQFPNYSSELNVNALLLGDSALYLCASSSGFSQETQYFGPGTRLLVL.

This clone appeared a few times. The gene calls are TRBV19 and TRBJ1-2; unclear D gene. Germline CDR1 reads LNHDA; CDR2 reads SQIVND (reference sequence). Trimming stripped 5 bases from V and 0 bases from J, with 10 bases between. The CDR3 is 14 residues long. The CDR3 DNA sequence: TGTGCCAGTAGTCCGCAGGCAGCTAACTATGGCTACACCTTC. Translation gives CASSPQAANYGYTF.

This chain links TRBV11-2 with TRBJ2-7, with D possibly TRBD2 on 7 matching bases. CDR3 length equals 16 residues. The germline V and J ends were trimmed by 1 base and 1 base, with 14 bases remaining between them. Germline CDR1 and CDR2: SGHAT and FQNNGV. The CDR3 DNA follows: TGTGCCAGCAGCTTAGTGGGGGGGCTTTCTTCCTACGAGCAGTACTTC. Translation: CASSLVGGLSSYEQYF.

The genes are TRBV7-6 and TRBJ2-7, with 8 bases lining up with TRBD1. The V segment lost 4 bases and the J segment 2 bases; nucleotides outside the gene matches: 10. Looked up from germline, CDR1 is SGHVS and CDR2 is FNYEAQ. The CDR3 length is 16 residues. The CDR3 reads CASSSSPGQGTYEQYF. DNA for the CDR3: TGTGCCAGCAGCTCTTCCCCCGGACAGGGAACCTACGAGCAGTACTTC.

The V call is TRBV5-5, the J call TRBJ1-6, with 7 bases lining up with TRBD1. The germline gives CDR1 SGHKS, CDR2 YYEKEE (reference sequence). The V and J ends lost 3 bases and 5 bases, in that order; junction bases with no gene match: 8. The CDR3 contains 16 residues. The CDR3 DNA follows: TGTGCCAGCAGCTCCACCGGGACAGACCATAATTCACCCCTCCACTTT. Translation: CASSSTGTDHNSPLHF.

This clone has just one count. Other DNA sequences in this sample translate to the same CDR3. This chain joins TRBV12-3 or TRBV12-4 and TRBJ2-7, with D tentatively TRBD1 (5 bases). Trimming removed 3 bases at V and 2 bases at J, with 5 bases between. This CDR3 has 12 amino acids. The CDR3 DNA reads as TGTGCCAGCAGTTTCAGGGCCTACGAGCAGTACTTC. This translates into CASSFRAYEQYF.

J is TRBJ1-2 and V is TRBV10-1; perhaps TRBD1 as D (6 bases). With 6 bases removed from V and 4 bases from J, the gap between germline ends came to 9 bases. Germline CDR1 reads WNHNN; CDR2 reads SYGVQD (reference sequence). The CDR3 spans 12 residues. The CDR3 region has the DNA TGCGCCAGCAGAGTGACAGGCTATGGCTACACCTTC. Amino acids: CASRVTGYGYTF.